The next 22 T cell receptor beta chains were all read from a single sample in a study of blood T cell repertoires in COVID-19. Clones were read by immunoSEQ multiplex PCR, and TCRdb kept only the in-frame ones, dropping some. Here the sample spans 85,000 to 120,000 clones, 75% to 95% being singletons. The material sequenced was peripheral blood. These receptors all stem from a man between 18 and 29 years old with acute or convalescent COVID-19.

V is TRBV10-3 and J is TRBJ1-1, with D perhaps TRBD1 (5 bases). The CDR3 totals 15 residues. V lost 5 bases and J 1 base, leaving 14 bases between the germline ends. Germline CDR1 reads ENHRY; CDR2 reads SYGVKD. CDR3 sequence: CAISTQGDANTEAFF. In DNA form, the CDR3 reads TGTGCCATCAGTACTCAGGGTGACGCGAACACTGAAGCTTTCTTT.

The chain combines TRBV5-1 with TRBJ2-2, with TRBD1 matching over 8 bases. Trimming took 5 bases from V and 4 from J; bases not matched to a gene: 4. This CDR3 has 14 amino acids. Germline values: CDR1 SGHRS, CDR2 YFSETQ. For the CDR3, the DNA is TGCGCCAGCAGGTGGACAGGGTTCACCGGGGAGCTGTTTTTT. Translation gives CASRWTGFTGELFF.

The chain couples TRBV4-1 to TRBJ1-5, with TRBD1 as a possible D gene (5 bases). Germline V gene lookup returns CDR1 MGHRA and CDR2 YSYEKL. V was clipped by 1 base and J by 5 bases, with 24 bases between them. The CDR3 has 19 amino acids. This CDR3 is CASSQVVGQGGFKDQPQHF. CDR3 sequence (DNA): TGCGCCAGCAGCCAAGTAGTGGGCCAGGGAGGCTTTAAAGATCAGCCCCAGCATTTT.

The chain is built from TRBV6-1 and TRBJ1-1; 8 bases match TRBD1. Germline V gene sequence: CDR1 MNHNS, CDR2 SASEGT. Unmatched junction bases numbered 5, after V lost 2 bases and J lost 6 bases. This CDR3 has 14 residues. CDR3 in amino acids: CASSENRGRAEAFF. CDR3 DNA sequence: TGTGCCAGCAGTGAAAACAGGGGGAGGGCTGAAGCTTTCTTT.

V usage is TRBV4-2 and J usage is TRBJ1-6, with no clear D. Germline V lookup: CDR1 LGHNA, CDR2 YNFKEQ. The CDR3 extends over 16 amino acids. V lost 0 bases and J lost 7, with 13 bases in between. Here the CDR3 reads CASSQDGGVFNSPLHF. As DNA, the CDR3 is TGTGCCAGCAGCCAAGATGGAGGAGTTTTCAATTCACCCCTCCACTTT.

This clone was observed a single time. The V gene is TRBV29-1, the J gene TRBJ1-1, with 7 bases lining up with TRBD1. The germline gives CDR1 SQVTM, CDR2 ANQGSEA. With 7 bases clipped from V and 0 bases from J, the junction kept 5 bases outside the gene matches. The CDR3 is made up of 13 amino acids. CDR3 protein: CSACQGVNTEAFF. The CDR3 region has the DNA TGCAGCGCTTGCCAGGGGGTGAACACTGAAGCTTTCTTT.

The chain has TRBV7-2 and TRBJ1-3; possibly TRBD1 for D (6 bases). Trimming stripped 0 bases from V and 8 bases from J, with 11 bases between. The CDR3 totals 14 residues. CDR1 and CDR2 (germline): SGHTA, FQGNSA. The CDR3 DNA follows: TGTGCCAGCAGCTTAGCCCTTGAGGGGGACACCATATATTTT. This encodes CASSLALEGDTIYF.

This clone occurred a few times. The CDR3 sequence: CASSLGTGEGKLFF. The DNA for the CDR3 is TGTGCCAGCAGCCTCGGGACAGGGGAGGGAAAACTGTTTTTT. J is TRBJ1-4 and V is TRBV3-1 (or the pseudogene TRBV3-2); 10 bases match TRBD1. V shed 4 bases and J 10 bases; nucleotides not matched to a gene: 6. Germline V gene data show CDR1 as LGHDT and CDR2 as YNNKEL (reference sequence). The CDR3 loop spans 14 amino acids.

The genes are TRBV11-2 and TRBJ2-7; D possibly corresponds to TRBD1 (7 bases). CDR3 length: 16 residues. Germline V lookup: CDR1 SGHAT, CDR2 FQNNGV. Trimming removed 5 bases from V and 1 base from J, with 18 bases in between. The CDR3 loop reads CASSPIRGTASYEQYF. CDR3 DNA sequence: TGTGCCAGCAGCCCGATTCGGGGGACAGCTTCCTACGAGCAGTACTTC.

The chain employs TRBV24-1 and TRBJ1-2; D not certain. The CDR3 has 12 amino acids. Germline loops: CDR1 KGHDR, CDR2 SFDVKD. V lost 9 bases, J lost 4 bases, and 11 bases lay in between. Here the CDR3 DNA reads TGTGCCACCGCAGGATCTGGCTATGGCTACACCTTC. Its protein product is CATAGSGYGYTF.

This sequence joins TRBV30 and TRBJ2-1, with 10 bases that match TRBD2. CDR1 is GTSNPN and CDR2 is SVGIG in the germline V gene (reference sequence). Germline trimming cut 1 base from V and 4 bases from J; bases unmatched to any gene: 4. This CDR3 is 15 amino acids long. CDR3 amino acids: CAWSEGTSVYNEQFF. The CDR3 nucleotides read TGTGCCTGGAGTGAGGGGACTAGCGTATACAATGAGCAGTTCTTC.

The V gene is TRBV6-5, the J gene TRBJ2-6; unclear D gene. V was shortened by 5 bases and J by 2 bases, with 4 bases between the two germline ends. CDR3 length: 13 residues. The V gene's germline CDR1 is MNHEY and CDR2 SVGAGI. Here the CDR3 reads CASSPTGANVLTF. The CDR3 nucleotides read TGTGCCAGCAGTCCCACTGGGGCCAACGTCCTGACTTTC.

This clone was found a few times. The gene calls are TRBV15 and TRBJ1-6; 7 positions agree with TRBD1. Germline V gene sequence: CDR1 LNHNV, CDR2 YYDKDF (reference sequence). This CDR3 has 15 residues. V lost 3 bases and J lost 7; bases outside the gene matches: 6. The CDR3 loop reads CATSREGQKNSPLHF. DNA for the CDR3: TGTGCCACCAGCAGGGAGGGACAGAAAAATTCACCCCTCCACTTT. The entire variable domain, with the rest obtained from reference TRBV15 and TRBJ1-6, is as follows: DAMVIQNPRYQVTQFGKPVTLSCSQTLNHNVMYWYQQKSSQAPKLLFHYYDKDFNNEADTPDNFQSRRPNTSFCFLDIRSPGLGDTAMYLCATSREGQKNSPLHFGNGTRLTVT.

The J gene is TRBJ1-1, the V gene TRBV5-1; D is uncertain. The CDR3 runs 14 residues. Trimming took off 3 bases at V and 6 bases at J, with 15 bases between the two ends. CDR1 and CDR2 from the germline V gene are SGHRS and YFSETQ. CDR3 coding DNA: TGCGCCAGCAGCTCAGACTTCCGTGGCGCTGAAGCTTTCTTT. The encoded protein is CASSSDFRGAEAFF.

The chain links TRBV5-1 to TRBJ2-3; 10 positions agree with TRBD2. Trimming at V came to 3 bases and at J to 4 bases, leaving 8 bases not matched to a gene. The germline gives CDR1 SGHRS, CDR2 YFSETQ. The CDR3 is 16 residues long. This CDR3 is CASSSRAGGPSDTQYF. Here the CDR3 DNA reads TGCGCCAGCAGCTCTCGAGCGGGAGGGCCTTCAGATACGCAGTATTTT.

The rearrangement links TRBV6-4 to TRBJ2-3; TRBD1 matches at 8 bases. Germline V CDR1 and CDR2: MRHNA, SNTAGT. With 0 bases clipped from V and 2 bases from J, the junction kept 4 bases outside the gene matches. The CDR3 has 16 residues. The CDR3 loop is CASSDSAGGFTDTQYF. CDR3 bases: TGTGCCAGCAGTGACTCGGCAGGGGGCTTCACAGATACGCAGTATTTT.

V gene TRBV3-1 (or the pseudogene TRBV3-2) combines with J gene TRBJ2-2; D is unresolved. V lost 5 bases, J lost 1 base, and 11 bases lay in between. Per germline, CDR1 LGHDT and CDR2 YNNKEL (reference sequence). The CDR3 loop spans 15 amino acids. In DNA, the CDR3 is TGTGCCAGCAGCTCTATTAAACTGAACACCGGGGAGCTGTTTTTT. Its translation: CASSSIKLNTGELFF.

The chain employs TRBV24-1 and TRBJ2-3; D is ambiguous. Trimming pared 8 bases from V and 7 bases from J, leaving 18 bases between. The CDR3 runs to 14 residues. Germline lookup yields CDR1 KGHDR and CDR2 SFDVKD. CDR3 residues: CATKCPRSAHTQYF. The CDR3 DNA reads as TGTGCCACCAAGTGTCCCCGAAGCGCCCATACGCAGTATTTT.

The sample holds one count of this clone. The V call is TRBV2, the J call TRBJ1-1; no firm D call. CDR3 length equals 13 residues. The germline gives CDR1 SNHLY, CDR2 FYNNEI. Trimming removed 6 bases at V and 1 base at J, with 9 bases between. As DNA, the CDR3 is TGTGCCAGCAGGGGCAGTCCGAACACTGAAGCTTTCTTT. This codes for CASRGSPNTEAFF.

J is TRBJ2-5 and V is TRBV2; TRBD2 matches 8 bases. The V and J ends lost 4 bases and 5 bases, in that order; junction bases with no gene match: 3. Looked up from germline, CDR1 is SNHLY and CDR2 is FYNNEI. This CDR3 is built from 13 residues. The chain's CDR3 is CASSGEREETQYF. CDR3 DNA sequence: TGTGCCAGCAGTGGCGAGCGGGAGGAGACCCAGTACTTC. The variable domain in full, with the rest retrieved from reference TRBV2 and TRBJ2-5, is EPEVTQTPSHQVTQMGQEVILRCVPISNHLYFYWYRQILGQKVEFLVSFYNNEISEKSEIFDDQFSVERPDGSNFTLKIRSTKLEDSAMYFCASSGEREETQYFGPGTRLLVL.

The chain employs TRBV9 and TRBJ1-1; 7 bases fit TRBD1. J gave up 5 bases and V 0 bases, and 4 bases lay outside the gene matches. Germline V gene data show CDR1 as SGDLS and CDR2 as YYNGEE. The CDR3 extends over 14 amino acids. The CDR3 region is CASSVEGAQTEAFF. DNA for the CDR3: TGTGCCAGCAGCGTAGAGGGGGCGCAGACTGAAGCTTTCTTT.

The chain recombines TRBV29-1 with TRBJ1-4, with D possibly being TRBD1 (5 bases). The V and J ends lost 7 bases and 6 bases respectively, with 12 bases between them. Germline loops: CDR1 SQVTM, CDR2 ANQGSEA. This CDR3 region has 12 residues. CDR3 bases: TGCAGCGCCGGGCAGGGCGATGAAAAACTGTTTTTT. Translation gives CSAGQGDEKLFF.